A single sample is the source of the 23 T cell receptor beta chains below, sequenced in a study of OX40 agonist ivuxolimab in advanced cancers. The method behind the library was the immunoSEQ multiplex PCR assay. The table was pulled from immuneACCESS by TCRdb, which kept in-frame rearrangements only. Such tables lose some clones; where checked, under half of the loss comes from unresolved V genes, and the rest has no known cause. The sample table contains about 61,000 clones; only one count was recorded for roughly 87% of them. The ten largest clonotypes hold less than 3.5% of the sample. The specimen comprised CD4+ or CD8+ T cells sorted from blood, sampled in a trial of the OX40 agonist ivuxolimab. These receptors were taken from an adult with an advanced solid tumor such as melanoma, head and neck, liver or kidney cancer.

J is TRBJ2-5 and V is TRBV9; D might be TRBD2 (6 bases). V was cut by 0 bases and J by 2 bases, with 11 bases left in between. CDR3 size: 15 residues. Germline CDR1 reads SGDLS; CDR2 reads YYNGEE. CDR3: CASSVAGGTQETQYF. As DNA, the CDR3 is TGTGCCAGCAGCGTAGCCGGCGGGACGCAAGAGACCCAGTACTTC.

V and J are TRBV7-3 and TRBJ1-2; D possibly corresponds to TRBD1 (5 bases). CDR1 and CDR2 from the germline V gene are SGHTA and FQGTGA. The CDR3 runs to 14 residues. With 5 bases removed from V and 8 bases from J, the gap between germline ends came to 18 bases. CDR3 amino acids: CASSPQGILGGYTF. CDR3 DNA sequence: TGTGCCAGCAGCCCTCAGGGTATCCTCGGAGGCTACACCTTC.

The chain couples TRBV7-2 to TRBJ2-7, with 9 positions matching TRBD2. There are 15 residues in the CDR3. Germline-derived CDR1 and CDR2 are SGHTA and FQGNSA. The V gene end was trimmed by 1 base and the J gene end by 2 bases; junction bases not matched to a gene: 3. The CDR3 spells CASSLEGGGAYEQYF. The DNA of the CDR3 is TGTGCCAGCAGCTTAGAGGGCGGGGGGGCCTACGAGCAGTACTTC.

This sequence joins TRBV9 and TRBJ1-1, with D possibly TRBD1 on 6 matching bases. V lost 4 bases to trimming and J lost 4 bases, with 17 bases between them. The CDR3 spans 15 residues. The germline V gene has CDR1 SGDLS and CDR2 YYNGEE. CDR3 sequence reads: CASSLSGGPGTEAFF. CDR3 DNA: TGTGCCAGCAGCCTCTCGGGGGGGCCAGGCACTGAAGCTTTCTTT.

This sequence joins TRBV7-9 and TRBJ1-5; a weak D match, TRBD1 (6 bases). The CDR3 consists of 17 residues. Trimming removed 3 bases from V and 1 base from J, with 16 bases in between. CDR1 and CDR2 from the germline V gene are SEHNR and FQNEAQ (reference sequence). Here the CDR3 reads CASSFQLGGESNQPQHF. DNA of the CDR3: TGTGCCAGCAGCTTCCAATTAGGGGGGGAAAGCAATCAGCCCCAGCATTTT.

CDR3 bases: TGCGCCAGCAGCTCTGGGGTAGCGGGGGTCGGCACAGATACGCAGTATTTT. Its translation is CASSSGVAGVGTDTQYF. J is TRBJ2-3 and V is TRBV5-1; 9 bases are a match to TRBD2. Trimming at V came to 3 bases and at J to 1 base, leaving 9 bases not matched to a gene. Germline-derived CDR1 and CDR2 are SGHRS and YFSETQ. CDR3 length: 17 residues.

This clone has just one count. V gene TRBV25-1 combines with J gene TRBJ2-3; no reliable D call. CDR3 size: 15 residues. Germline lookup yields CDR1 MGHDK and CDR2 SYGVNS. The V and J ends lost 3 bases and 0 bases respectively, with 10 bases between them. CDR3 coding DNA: TGTGCCAGCAGTGAGGGGATTTTGAGCACAGATACGCAGTATTTT. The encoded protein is CASSEGILSTDTQYF. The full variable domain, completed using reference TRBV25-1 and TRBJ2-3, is EADIYQTPRYLVIGTGKKITLECSQTMGHDKMYWYQQDPGMELHLIHYSYGVNSTEKGDLSSESTVSRIRTEHFPLTLESARPSHTSQYLCASSEGILSTDTQYFGPGTRLTVL.

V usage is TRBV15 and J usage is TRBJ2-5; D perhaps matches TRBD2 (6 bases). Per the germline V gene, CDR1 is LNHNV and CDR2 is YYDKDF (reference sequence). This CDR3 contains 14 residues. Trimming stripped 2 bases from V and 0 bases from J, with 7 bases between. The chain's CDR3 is CATSRRGNQETQYF. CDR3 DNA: TGTGCCACCAGCAGACGGGGGAACCAAGAGACCCAGTACTTC.

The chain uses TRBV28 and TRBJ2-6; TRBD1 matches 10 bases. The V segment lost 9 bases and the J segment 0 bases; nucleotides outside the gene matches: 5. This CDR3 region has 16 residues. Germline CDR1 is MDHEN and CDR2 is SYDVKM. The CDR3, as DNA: TGTGCCAGTCATGGGACAGGGGACTCTGGGGCCAACGTCCTGACTTTC. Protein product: CASHGTGDSGANVLTF.

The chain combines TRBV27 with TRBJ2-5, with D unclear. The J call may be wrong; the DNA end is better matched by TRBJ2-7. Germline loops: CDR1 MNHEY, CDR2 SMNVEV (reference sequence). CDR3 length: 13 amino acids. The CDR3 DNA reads TGTGCCAGCAGTTCCTCGAGCTCCTACGAGCAGTACTTC. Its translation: CASSSSSSYEQYF.

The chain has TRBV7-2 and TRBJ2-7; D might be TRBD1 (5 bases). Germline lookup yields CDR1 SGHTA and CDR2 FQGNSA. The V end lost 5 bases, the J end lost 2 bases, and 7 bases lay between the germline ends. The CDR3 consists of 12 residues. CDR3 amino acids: CASSRGTYEQYF. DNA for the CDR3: TGTGCCAGCAGCAGGGGCACCTACGAGCAGTACTTC.

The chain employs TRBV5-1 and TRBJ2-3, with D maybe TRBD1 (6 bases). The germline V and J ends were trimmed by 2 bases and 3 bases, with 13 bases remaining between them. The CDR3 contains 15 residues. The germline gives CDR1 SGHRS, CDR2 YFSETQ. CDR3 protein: CASSLGTMSTDTQYF. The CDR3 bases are TGCGCCAGCAGCTTAGGGACAATGAGTACAGATACGCAGTATTTT. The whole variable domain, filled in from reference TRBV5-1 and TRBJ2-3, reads KAGVTQTPRYLIKTRGQQVTLSCSPISGHRSVSWYQQTPGQGLQFLFEYFSETQRNKGNFPGRFSGRQFSNSRSEMNVSTLELGDSALYLCASSLGTMSTDTQYFGPGTRLTVL.

The chain's CDR3 is CASLGGWREQYF. As DNA, the CDR3 is TGCGCCAGCCTAGGGGGGTGGCGCGAGCAGTACTTC. This chain joins TRBV5-1 and TRBJ2-7; D could derive from TRBD1 or TRBD2 (6 bases each). V lost 7 bases and J 6 bases, leaving 14 bases between the germline ends. CDR3 length: 12 amino acids. CDR1 is SGHRS and CDR2 is YFSETQ in the germline V gene.

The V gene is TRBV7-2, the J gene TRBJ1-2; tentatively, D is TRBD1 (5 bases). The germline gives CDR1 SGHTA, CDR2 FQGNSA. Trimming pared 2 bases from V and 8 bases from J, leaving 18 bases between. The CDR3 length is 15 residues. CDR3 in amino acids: CASSLLFSGMKGYTF. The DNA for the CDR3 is TGTGCCAGCAGCTTACTTTTCTCAGGGATGAAGGGCTACACCTTC.

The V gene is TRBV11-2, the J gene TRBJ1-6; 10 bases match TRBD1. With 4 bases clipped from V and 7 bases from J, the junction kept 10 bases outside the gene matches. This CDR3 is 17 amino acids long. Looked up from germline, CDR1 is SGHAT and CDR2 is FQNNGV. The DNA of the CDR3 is TGTGCCAGCAGCTCGTCGACAGGGGGCAACCCGAATTCACCCCTCCACTTT. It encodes CASSSSTGGNPNSPLHF.

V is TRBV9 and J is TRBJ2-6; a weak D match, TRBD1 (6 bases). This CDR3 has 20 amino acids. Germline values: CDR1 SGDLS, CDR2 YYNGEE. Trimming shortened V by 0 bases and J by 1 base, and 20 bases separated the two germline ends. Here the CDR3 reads CASSVAPVSGAGSGANVLTF. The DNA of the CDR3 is TGTGCCAGCAGCGTAGCTCCTGTGTCAGGGGCAGGTTCTGGGGCCAACGTCCTGACTTTC. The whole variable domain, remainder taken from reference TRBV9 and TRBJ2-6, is DSGVTQTPKHLITATGQRVTLRCSPRSGDLSVYWYQQSLDQGLQFLIQYYNGEERAKGNILERFSAQQFPDLHSELNLSSLELGDSALYFCASSVAPVSGAGSGANVLTFGAGSRLTVL.

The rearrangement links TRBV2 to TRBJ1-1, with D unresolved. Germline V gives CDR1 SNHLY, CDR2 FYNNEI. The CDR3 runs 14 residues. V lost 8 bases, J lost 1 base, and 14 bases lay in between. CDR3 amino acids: CASGRRSGNTEAFF. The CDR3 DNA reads TGTGCCAGCGGGCGCCGGTCGGGGAACACTGAAGCTTTCTTT.

CDR3 nucleotide sequence: TGTGCCTGGAGTCTGGGGACTAGACGTGGGGGAGAGACCCAGTACTTC. This encodes CAWSLGTRRGGETQYF. This chain connects TRBV30 to TRBJ2-5; TRBD2 agrees at 8 bases. The CDR3 runs to 16 residues. V lost 2 bases and J lost 4; bases outside the gene matches: 12. Germline CDR1 GTSNPN, CDR2 SVGIG (reference sequence).

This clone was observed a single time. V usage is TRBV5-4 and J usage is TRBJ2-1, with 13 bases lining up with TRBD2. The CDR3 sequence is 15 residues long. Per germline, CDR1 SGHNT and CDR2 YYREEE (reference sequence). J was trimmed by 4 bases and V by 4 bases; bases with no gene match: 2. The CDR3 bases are TGTGCCAGCAGCACGGGACTAGCGGGGTACAATGAGCAGTTCTTC. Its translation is CASSTGLAGYNEQFF.

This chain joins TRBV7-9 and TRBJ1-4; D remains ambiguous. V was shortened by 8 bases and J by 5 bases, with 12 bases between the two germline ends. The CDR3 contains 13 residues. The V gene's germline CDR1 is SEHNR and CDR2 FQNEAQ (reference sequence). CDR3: CASEGGPNEKLFF. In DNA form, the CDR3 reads TGTGCCAGCGAGGGAGGGCCAAATGAAAAACTGTTTTTT. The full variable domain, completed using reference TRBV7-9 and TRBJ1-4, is DTGVSQNPRHKITKRGQNVTFRCDPISEHNRLYWYRQTLGQGPEFLTYFQNEAQLEKSRLLSDRFSAERPKGSFSTLEIQRTEQGDSAMYLCASEGGPNEKLFFGSGTQLSVL.

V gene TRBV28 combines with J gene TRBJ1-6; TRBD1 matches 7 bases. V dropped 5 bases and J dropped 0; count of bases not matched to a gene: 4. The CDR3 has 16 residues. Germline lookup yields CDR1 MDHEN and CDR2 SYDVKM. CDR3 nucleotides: TGTGCCAGCAGTCAAGGGGGCAGCTCCTATAATTCACCCCTCCACTTT. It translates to CASSQGGSSYNSPLHF.

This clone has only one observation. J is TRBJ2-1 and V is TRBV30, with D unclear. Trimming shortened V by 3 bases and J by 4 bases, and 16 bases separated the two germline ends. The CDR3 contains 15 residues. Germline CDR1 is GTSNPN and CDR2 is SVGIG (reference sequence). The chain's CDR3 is CAWRGSVRRYNEQFF. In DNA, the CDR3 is TGTGCCTGGAGGGGGTCGGTACGCCGGTACAATGAGCAGTTCTTC.

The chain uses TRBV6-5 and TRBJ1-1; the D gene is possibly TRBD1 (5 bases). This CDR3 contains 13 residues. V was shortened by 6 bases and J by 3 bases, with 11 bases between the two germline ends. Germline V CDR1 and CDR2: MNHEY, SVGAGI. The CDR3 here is CASRWGEDTEAFF. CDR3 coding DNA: TGTGCCAGCAGATGGGGGGAGGACACTGAAGCTTTCTTT.